This T cell receptor beta chain was profiled in a study of T cells in Graves' hyperthyroidism and ophthalmopathy. Study-wide findings and caveats: Within blood appeared most thyroid clonotypes that had expanded above 0.001.

The CDR3 has 16 amino acids. Trimming removed 5 bases at V and 1 base at J, with 21 bases between. Per the germline V gene, CDR1 is DFQATT and CDR2 is SNEGSKA (reference sequence). It was RNA transcripts that yielded the amplified TCR beta CDR3 regions. The HTBI set primed first-round TCR CDR3 RT-PCR. TCRdb re-derived calls from the multiplex PCR reads in MiXCR, one entry per CDR3 protein. The sample includes a few hundred thousand distinct CDR3 sequences, more than 14% of them seen just once. Disease duration was under 3 months in the ophthalmopathy patients, who also had a Clinical Activity Score of at least 3 and a NOSPECS grade of at least 4. Source material for PBMCs was more than 7.5 ml fresh peripheral blood. As concerns this clonotype: Its antigen is unidentified.

The V and J genes are TRBV20-1 and TRBJ2-7; the D gene is possibly TRBD2 (5 bases). This clonotype was obtained from a woman younger than 45 with Graves' ophthalmopathy. Source material: blood. The CDR3 is CSAVDPAAGTSYEQYF. The CDR3 DNA is TGCAGTGCTGTAGACCCAGCGGCGGGTACTTCCTACGAGCAGTACTTC.